This T cell receptor (beta chain) was captured in a study of blood T cell repertoires in COVID-19. Produced via immunoSEQ multiplex PCR; TCRdb's table is partial and in-frame only. The sample has around 65,000 clones; about 82% are singletons. This CDR3 is built from 14 residues. Germline V gives CDR1 MNHEY, CDR2 SVGAGI. Trimming shortened V by 6 bases and J by 4 bases, and 14 bases separated the two germline ends. This clonotype was sampled from a human donor in a cohort sampled during active COVID-19. The sample comprised peripheral blood. This sequence joins TRBV6-5 and TRBJ2-3; D possibly corresponds to TRBD1 (6 bases). CDR3: CASRLRGSADTQYF. CDR3 nucleotides: TGTGCCAGCAGGTTGAGGGGGAGTGCAGATACGCAGTATTTT.